This TCR beta chain originates from a study of T cells in severe cutaneous drug reactions. Study as a whole: Enrolled patients had probable or definite SJS/TEN or DRESS per RegiSCAR.

The iRepertoire multiplex PCR system with TCR subtype-specific primers built both bulk and single-cell libraries. TCRdb reprocessed the multiplex PCR reads, with one entry per CDR3 protein and no DNA. In total, the table holds about 3,800 distinct CDR3 sequences. The study's findings and limits: All seven CBZ-SJS/TEN blister samples shared a public TCRbeta CDR3 at mean approximately 14%.

This CDR3 comprises 15 residues. The germline V gene encodes CDR1 LGHDT and CDR2 YNNKEL (reference sequence). Carbamazepine had induced Stevens-Johnson syndrome or toxic epidermal necrolysis in the sequenced donors. A remark on this clonotype: Antigen unknown.

The receptor was isolated from a human donor with Stevens-Johnson syndrome, a severe cutaneous drug reaction. The V call is TRBV3-1, the J call TRBJ2-3; TCRdb selects TRBD2, and the lack of DNA leaves this call unchecked. Material for sequencing was PBMCs. CDR3 sequence: CASGQTSGSGGTQYF.